This T cell receptor beta chain was obtained from a study of early T cells in non-severe SARS-CoV-2 infection. In TCRdb, the 5' RACE reads were re-called with MiXCR into one record per CDR3 protein. The top ten hold roughly an eighth of the sample, which has some 34,000 distinct CDR3 sequences, roughly 9.9% seen once. Germline values: CDR1 MGHRA, CDR2 YSYEKL. Trimming stripped 1 base from V and 2 bases from J, with 12 bases between. The CDR3 consists of 16 residues. This clonotype came up many times. The receptor was derived from an adult who was a healthcare worker with PCR-confirmed SARS-CoV-2 infection or an uninfected control (not recorded which). Sequencing was performed on whole blood. The V and J genes are TRBV4-1 and TRBJ2-1, with D perhaps TRBD1 or TRBD2 (5 bases each). The CDR3 loop reads CASSQGMGRTYNEQFF. In nucleotides, the CDR3 is TGCGCCAGCAGCCAAGGCATGGGACGGACCTACAATGAGCAGTTCTTC.